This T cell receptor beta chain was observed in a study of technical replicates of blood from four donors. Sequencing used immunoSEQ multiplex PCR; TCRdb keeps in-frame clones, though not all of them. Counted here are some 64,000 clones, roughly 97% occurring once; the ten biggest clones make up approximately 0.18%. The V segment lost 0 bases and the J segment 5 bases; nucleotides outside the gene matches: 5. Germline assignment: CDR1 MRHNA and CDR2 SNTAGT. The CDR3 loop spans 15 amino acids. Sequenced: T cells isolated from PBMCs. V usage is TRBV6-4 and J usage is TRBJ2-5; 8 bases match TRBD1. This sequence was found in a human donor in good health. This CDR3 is CASSDSPGGLETQYF. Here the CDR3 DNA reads TGTGCCAGCAGTGACTCTCCAGGGGGCCTGGAGACCCAGTACTTC.